The 12 T cell receptor beta chains presented below share a single source sample, sequenced in a study of cytomegalovirus exposure and HLA in healthy donors. A multiplex PCR was run with 60 Vbeta primers and 13 Jbeta primers. The repertoire was sequenced with immunoSEQ multiplex PCR; TCRdb's copy has only in-frame clones and lacks some. This sample has some 150,000 clones, with approximately 85% found just once. The material sequenced was PBMCs. The receptors here all came from a woman in her forties or fifties in good health and CMV-seropositive.

This clone is a singleton in its sample. The chain uses TRBV28 and TRBJ1-6, with a possible D match to TRBD1 (5 bases). The V gene's germline CDR1 is MDHEN and CDR2 SYDVKM. V was trimmed by 2 bases and J by 9 bases, leaving 11 bases between them. The CDR3 is made up of 14 amino acids. The CDR3 DNA follows: TGTGCCAGCAGTTTACGAGACAGTAGTTCACCCCTCCACTTT. Translating gives CASSLRDSSSPLHF.

The chain couples TRBV4-2 to TRBJ2-7; 11 nucleotides agree with TRBD1. The CDR3 sequence is 15 residues long. V lost 4 bases, J lost 2 bases, and 4 bases stayed unmatched. Germline CDR1 reads LGHNA; CDR2 reads YNFKEQ. The CDR3 sequence is CASSRGGQGAYEQYF. Written as DNA, the CDR3 is TGTGCCAGCAGCCGAGGGGGACAGGGGGCCTACGAGCAGTACTTC.

This chain uses TRBV6-6 with TRBJ2-7; D unclear. The CDR3 length is 13 residues. Trimming took 4 bases from V and 0 from J, leaving 7 bases between them. Germline values: CDR1 MNHNY, CDR2 SVGAGI (reference sequence). The CDR3 DNA sequence: TGTGCCAGCAGTTTAGAGCTCTCCTACGAGCAGTACTTC. This codes for CASSLELSYEQYF.

The chain uses TRBV6-5 and TRBJ1-1; D possibly corresponds to TRBD1 (6 bases). V was clipped by 5 bases and J by 4 bases, with 14 bases between them. Per the germline V gene, CDR1 is MNHEY and CDR2 is SVGAGI. The CDR3 runs 14 residues. The CDR3 nucleotides read TGTGCCAGCAGTACGGCAGGGGTGAGCACTGAAGCTTTCTTT. It translates to CASSTAGVSTEAFF.

The CDR3 region has the DNA TGTGCCAGCAGGGGCTACACTGAAGCTTTCTTT. The encoded protein is CASRGYTEAFF. The chain employs TRBV6-1 and TRBJ1-1; D is uncertain. Germline V lookup: CDR1 MNHNS, CDR2 SASEGT. The CDR3 is 11 amino acids. Trimming left V 6 bases short and J 3 bases short, with 5 bases between.

The rearrangement links TRBV5-4 to TRBJ2-7; TRBD2 might be the D (6 bases). V lost 0 bases to trimming and J lost 2 bases, with 12 bases between them. The germline gives CDR1 SGHNT, CDR2 YYREEE (reference sequence). CDR3 size: 15 residues. The CDR3 nucleotides read TGTGCCAGCAGCTTGGGTGGGCGGGGAGCCTACGAGCAGTACTTC. Its protein is CASSLGGRGAYEQYF.

The J gene is TRBJ2-1, the V gene TRBV5-1; 10 positions agree with TRBD1. CDR1 and CDR2 (germline): SGHRS, YFSETQ. This CDR3 spans 17 amino acids. V was pared by 0 bases and J by 5 bases, with 8 bases of the junction left unmatched. The CDR3 reads CASSLGPGTGADNEQFF. For the CDR3, the DNA is TGCGCCAGCAGCTTGGGTCCAGGGACAGGGGCGGACAATGAGCAGTTCTTC.

The rearrangement joins TRBV5-8 to TRBJ2-3; a possible D gene is TRBD1 (7 bases). CDR1 is SGHTS, CDR2 YDEGEE, per germline. With 4 bases removed from V and 4 bases from J, the gap between germline ends came to 22 bases. CDR3 length equals 17 residues. Here the CDR3 reads CASSPEGTTGEADTQYF. The CDR3 nucleotides read TGTGCCAGCAGCCCTGAGGGGACCACAGGGGAGGCAGATACGCAGTATTTT.

The rearrangement joins TRBV7-9 to TRBJ2-6; D is uncertain. This CDR3 is 18 amino acids long. The V end lost 1 base, the J end lost 0 bases, and 13 bases lay between the germline ends. Germline V lookup: CDR1 SEHNR, CDR2 FQNEAQ (reference sequence). CDR3 bases: TGTGCCAGCAGCTTAGGAGGCGAAGTTAGCTCTGGGGCCAACGTCCTGACTTTC. It encodes CASSLGGEVSSGANVLTF.

V usage is TRBV28 and J usage is TRBJ2-5; 9 nucleotides agree with TRBD1. Germline V CDR1 and CDR2: MDHEN, SYDVKM. The length of the CDR3 is 15 residues. V gave up 6 bases and J gave up 11 bases; unmatched junction bases: 16. In nucleotides, the CDR3 is TGTGCCAGCAGACCCCTAGGGACAGGGAAATTACTTCAGTACTTC. This sequence encodes CASRPLGTGKLLQYF.

In its sample, this clone was seen a few times. This chain connects TRBV7-9 to TRBJ1-1; TRBD1 might be the D (5 bases). V lost 7 bases to trimming and J lost 3 bases, with 18 bases between them. This CDR3 comprises 15 residues. Germline CDR1 and CDR2: SEHNR and FQNEAQ (reference sequence). CDR3: CASTPPGKGDTEAFF. The CDR3 nucleotides read TGTGCCAGCACCCCCCCAGGGAAAGGGGACACTGAAGCTTTCTTT.

The J gene is TRBJ2-7, the V gene TRBV7-6; perhaps TRBD1 as D (8 bases). V shed 2 bases and J shed 4 bases, with 12 bases lying between them. The CDR3 contains 14 residues. CDR1 is SGHVS, CDR2 FNYEAQ, per germline. The CDR3 loop reads CASSLTGGDYEQYF. CDR3 bases: TGTGCCAGCAGCTTAACAGGGGGGGATTACGAGCAGTACTTC.